These T cell receptor beta chains were read from a single sample in a study of identical twins. A single record per CDR3 protein comes from TCRdb applying MiXCR to the 5' RACE reads. The sample carries 510,000 or so distinct CDR3 sequences, roughly 15% recorded once. This sample also belongs to another study, concerning yellow fever vaccine responses in identical twins.

Material: CD4+ T cells sorted from blood. Receptor source: a woman younger than 35 in good health. Both conserved end residues are part of each CDR3. The D gene is left open where the match is weak. Size values are once, few and many counts, or a class for expanded clones, and some rows have none.

len,j_gene,abundance,d_gene,v_gene,CDR3nt,CDR3aa
13,TRBJ1-5,few,NA,TRBV12-3/TRBV12-4,TGTGCCAGCAGTTTAGAGGCATCTCAGCCCCAGCATTTT,CASSLEASQPQHF
14,TRBJ2-5,NA,TRBD2,TRBV29-1,TGCAGCGTTGAAAGACTAGCGCACCAAGAGACCCAGTACTTC,CSVERLAHQETQYF
12,TRBJ2-1,NA,NA,TRBV2,TGTGCCAGCAGTGACGAAGGCAATGAGCAGTTCTTC,CASSDEGNEQFF
15,TRBJ1-4,few,TRBD1,TRBV28,TGTGCCAGCAGCGCTCAGGGGGGGACTAATGAAAAACTGTTTTTT,CASSAQGGTNEKLFF
15,TRBJ1-2,few,TRBD1,TRBV12-3/TRBV12-4,TGTGCCAGCAGTTTGGGCCCGGGGACAGGGGATGGCTACACCTTC,CASSLGPGTGDGYTF
16,TRBJ2-4,few,TRBD1,TRBV6-5,TGTGCCAGCAGTTACTCCGGGACAGGCGGCAAAAACATTCAGTACTTC,CASSYSGTGGKNIQYF
16,TRBJ2-3,few,TRBD2,TRBV24-1,TGTGCCACCAGTGACCCGGGACTAGCAGGCACAGATACGCAGTATTTT,CATSDPGLAGTDTQYF
15,TRBJ2-1,many,NA,TRBV15,TGTGCCACCAGCAGAGATGGAGTCTCCTACAATGAGCAGTTCTTC,CATSRDGVSYNEQFF
16,TRBJ1-5,NA,NA,TRBV21-1,TGTGCCAGCAGCAAAGTCGGGGAAAATAGCAATCAGCCCCAGCATTTT,CASSKVGENSNQPQHF
14,TRBJ1-5,few,NA,TRBV20-1,TGCAGTGCAACCGAGGGGAACGCTAATCAGCCCCAGCATTTT,CSATEGNANQPQHF
14,TRBJ2-1,many,TRBD2,TRBV5-1,TGTGCCAGCAGTTTGGGACTAGCGGGGAATGAGCAGTTCTTC,CASSLGLAGNEQFF
15,TRBJ2-7,NA,NA,TRBV5-1,TGCGCCAGCAGCTCTGGGTCACCCAGCTCCTACGAGCAGTACTTC,CASSSGSPSSYEQYF
14,TRBJ1-1,few,NA,TRBV7-9,TGTGCCAGCAGCTTAGAGACAGAGAACACTGAAGCTTTCTTT,CASSLETENTEAFF
15,TRBJ1-1,few,NA,TRBV4-1,TGCGCCAGCAGCCAAGATCGCACCCCGAACACTGAAGCTTTCTTT,CASSQDRTPNTEAFF
15,TRBJ2-1,NA,TRBD2,TRBV5-1,TGCGCCAGCAGCTCCGTAGCGGGAGAGAACAATGAGCAGTTCTTC,CASSSVAGENNEQFF
16,TRBJ2-3,few,TRBD2,TRBV18,TGTGCCAGCTCACGAACCGGGACTAGCAGCACAGATACGCAGTATTTT,CASSRTGTSSTDTQYF
19,TRBJ2-2,NA,TRBD2,TRBV29-1,TGCAGCGCGGCGGGGGGGCGCGTACCCGACATTACTAACACCGGGGAGCTGTTTTTT,CSAAGGRVPDITNTGELFF
14,TRBJ2-5,NA,NA,TRBV5-1,TGCGCCAGCAGCTTGGCCCACGGAGAAGAGACCCAGTACTTC,CASSLAHGEETQYF
16,TRBJ2-3,few,NA,TRBV5-5,TGTGCCAGCAGCTTGCTCTCGGCGGAAGTCGCAGATACGCAGTATTTT,CASSLLSAEVADTQYF
14,TRBJ1-1,many,TRBD1,TRBV5-1,TGCGCCAGCAGAGCCGGGACAGCGAACACTGAAGCTTTCTTT,CASRAGTANTEAFF
14,TRBJ2-1,few,NA,TRBV9,TGTGCCAGCAGCGTAGGAGGTCTAGCGTATGAGCAGTTCTTC,CASSVGGLAYEQFF
14,TRBJ2-1,few,NA,TRBV11-2,TGTGCCACGAGGGCGGGGTCCTCCTACAATGAGCAGTTCTTC,CATRAGSSYNEQFF
14,TRBJ2-2,many,NA,TRBV12-3/TRBV12-4,TGTGCCAGCAGTTCCGGGTTTAACACCGGGGAGCTGTTTTTT,CASSSGFNTGELFF
17,TRBJ2-1,NA,NA,TRBV5-8,TGTGCCAGCAGCTTGGCATATGGCTCCAGCTCCTACAATGAGCAGTTCTTC,CASSLAYGSSSYNEQFF
15,TRBJ1-4,few,NA,TRBV28,TGTGCCAGCAGTTTAAGGGGAATCGGAGATGAAAAACTGTTTTTT,CASSLRGIGDEKLFF
17,TRBJ1-1,few,TRBD1,TRBV7-2,TGTGCCAGCAGCTTAGCTGGTCTGGGGACAGTGAACACTGAAGCTTTCTTT,CASSLAGLGTVNTEAFF
15,TRBJ2-3,NA,NA,TRBV7-2,TGTGCCAGCAGCCTACAGGGAGGTAATGCAGATACGCAGTATTTT,CASSLQGGNADTQYF
16,TRBJ1-5,few,NA,TRBV5-6,TGTGCCAGCAGCTTGGCCGGCACAAATAGCAATCAGCCCCAGCATTTT,CASSLAGTNSNQPQHF
15,TRBJ1-1,few,NA,TRBV15,TGTGCCACCAGCAGAGCACCGACAGGGAACACTGAAGCTTTCTTT,CATSRAPTGNTEAFF
15,TRBJ2-5,NA,NA,TRBV21-1,TGTGCCAGCAGCAAAGACCGACAGGGCCAAGAGACCCAGTACTTC,CASSKDRQGQETQYF
12,TRBJ1-6,few,TRBD1,TRBV7-6,TGTGACTGGACAGGGGATAATTCACCCCTCCACTTT,CDWTGDNSPLHF
19,TRBJ2-3,NA,TRBD2,TRBV6-2/TRBV6-3,TGTGCCAGCAGTTCTTTCGTTTGGACTAGCGGGGGCCAGACAGATACGGAGTATTTT,CASSSFVWTSGGQTDTEYF